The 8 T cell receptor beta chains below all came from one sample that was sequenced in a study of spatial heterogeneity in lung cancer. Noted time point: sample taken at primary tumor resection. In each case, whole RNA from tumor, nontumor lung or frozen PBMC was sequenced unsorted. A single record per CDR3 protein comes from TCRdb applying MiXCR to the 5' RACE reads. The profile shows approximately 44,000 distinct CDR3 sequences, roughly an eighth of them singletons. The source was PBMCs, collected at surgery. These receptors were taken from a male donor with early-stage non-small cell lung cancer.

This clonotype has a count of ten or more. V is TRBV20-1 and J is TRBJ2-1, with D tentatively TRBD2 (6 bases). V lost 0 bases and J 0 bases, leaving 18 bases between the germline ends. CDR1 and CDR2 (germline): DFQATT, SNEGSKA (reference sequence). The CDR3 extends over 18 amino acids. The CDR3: CSARDSPFSGTSYNEQFF. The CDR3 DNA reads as TGCAGTGCTAGAGACTCACCGTTTAGCGGAACCTCCTACAATGAGCAGTTCTTC.

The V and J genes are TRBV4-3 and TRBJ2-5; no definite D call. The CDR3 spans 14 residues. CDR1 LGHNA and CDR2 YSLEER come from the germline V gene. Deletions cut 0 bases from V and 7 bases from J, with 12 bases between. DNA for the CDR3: TGCGCCAGCAGCCAAGAGGCGTCAGGCCGGACCCAGTACTTC. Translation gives CASSQEASGRTQYF.

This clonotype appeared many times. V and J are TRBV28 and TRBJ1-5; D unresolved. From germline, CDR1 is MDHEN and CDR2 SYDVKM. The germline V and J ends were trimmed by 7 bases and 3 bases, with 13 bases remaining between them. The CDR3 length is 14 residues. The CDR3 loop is CASIPAGDNQPQHF. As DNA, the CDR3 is TGTGCCAGCATTCCTGCCGGAGACAATCAGCCCCAGCATTTT.

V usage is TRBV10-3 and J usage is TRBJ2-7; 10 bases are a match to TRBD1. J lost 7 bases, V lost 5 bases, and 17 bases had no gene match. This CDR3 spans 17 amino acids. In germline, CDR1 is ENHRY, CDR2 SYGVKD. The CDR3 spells CAISPGTGVSLYNEQYF. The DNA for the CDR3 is TGTGCCATCAGTCCCGGGACAGGGGTCTCGCTCTACAATGAGCAGTACTTC.

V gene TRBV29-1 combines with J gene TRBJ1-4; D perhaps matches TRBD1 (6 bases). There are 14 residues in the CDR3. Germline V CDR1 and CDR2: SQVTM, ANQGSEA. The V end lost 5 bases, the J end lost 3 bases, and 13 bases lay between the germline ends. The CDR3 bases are TGCAGCGTTCAGTCAGGGGAGGCTAATGAAAAACTGTTTTTT. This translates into CSVQSGEANEKLFF.

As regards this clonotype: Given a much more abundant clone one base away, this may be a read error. The CDR3 region is CVSQTSGVSYEQYF. DNA of the CDR3: TGTGTCAGCCAAACTAGCGGGGTTTCCTACGAGCAGTACTTC. V and J are TRBV28 and TRBJ2-7; 10 bases are shared with TRBD2. Germline CDR1 reads MDHEN; CDR2 reads SYDVKM. CDR3 length equals 14 residues.

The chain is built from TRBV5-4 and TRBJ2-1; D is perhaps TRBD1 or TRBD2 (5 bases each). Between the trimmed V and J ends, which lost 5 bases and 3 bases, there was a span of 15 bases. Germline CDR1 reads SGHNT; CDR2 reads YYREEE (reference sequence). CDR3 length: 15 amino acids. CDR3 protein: CASRARDVNYNEQFF. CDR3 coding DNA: TGTGCCAGCAGGGCCAGGGACGTGAACTACAATGAGCAGTTCTTC.

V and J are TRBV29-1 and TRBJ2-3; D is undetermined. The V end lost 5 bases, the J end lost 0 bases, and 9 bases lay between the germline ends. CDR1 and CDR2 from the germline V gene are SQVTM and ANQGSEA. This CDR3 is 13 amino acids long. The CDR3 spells CSVRASSTDTQYF. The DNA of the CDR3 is TGCAGCGTTCGAGCCTCGAGCACAGATACGCAGTATTTT.